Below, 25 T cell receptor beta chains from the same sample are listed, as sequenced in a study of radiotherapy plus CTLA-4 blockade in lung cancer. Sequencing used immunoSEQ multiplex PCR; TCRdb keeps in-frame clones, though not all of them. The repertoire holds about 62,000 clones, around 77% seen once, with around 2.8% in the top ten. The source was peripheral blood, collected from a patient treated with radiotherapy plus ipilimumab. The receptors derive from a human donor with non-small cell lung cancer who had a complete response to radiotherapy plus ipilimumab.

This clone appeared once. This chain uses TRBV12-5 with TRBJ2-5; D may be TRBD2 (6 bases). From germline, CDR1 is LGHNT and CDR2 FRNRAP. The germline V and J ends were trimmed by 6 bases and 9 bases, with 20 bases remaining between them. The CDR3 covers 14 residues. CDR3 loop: CASGAGTAQVAQYF. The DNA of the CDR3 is TGTGCTAGTGGAGCCGGGACTGCCCAGGTGGCCCAGTACTTC.

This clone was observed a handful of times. The CDR3 reads CASSPTEGLAGYNEQFF. The CDR3 DNA is TGTGCCAGCAGCCCCACCGAGGGACTAGCGGGGTACAATGAGCAGTTCTTC. The chain couples TRBV7-2 to TRBJ2-1, with TRBD2 matching 13 bases. V gave up 5 bases and J gave up 4 bases; unmatched junction bases: 8. The V gene's germline CDR1 is SGHTA and CDR2 FQGNSA. This CDR3 spans 17 amino acids.

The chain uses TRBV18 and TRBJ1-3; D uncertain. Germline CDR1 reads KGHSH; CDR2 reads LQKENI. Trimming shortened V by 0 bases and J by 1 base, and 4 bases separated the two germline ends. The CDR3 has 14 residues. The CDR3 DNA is TGTGCCAGCTCACCACCGCGTTCTGGAAACACCATATATTTT. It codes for CASSPPRSGNTIYF.

CDR3 coding DNA: TGTGCTAGTGGTTTGGTTCCTCCACCGATAGAGCGACGAGAGACCCAGTACTTC. This encodes CASGLVPPPIERRETQYF. The chain joins TRBV12-5 to TRBJ2-5; D gene unclear. Germline V lookup: CDR1 LGHNT, CDR2 FRNRAP. Trimming took 0 bases from V and 4 from J, leaving 21 bases between them. This CDR3 region has 18 residues.

The CDR3 DNA reads TGTGCCTGGATTCGACCCAGGGGCTATGGCTACACCTTC. Translating it yields CAWIRPRGYGYTF. The V call is TRBV30, the J call TRBJ1-2, with a tentative D call TRBD1 (6 bases). Germline CDR1 GTSNPN, CDR2 SVGIG (reference sequence). This CDR3 is built from 13 residues. Trimming stripped 4 bases from V and 4 bases from J, with 13 bases between.

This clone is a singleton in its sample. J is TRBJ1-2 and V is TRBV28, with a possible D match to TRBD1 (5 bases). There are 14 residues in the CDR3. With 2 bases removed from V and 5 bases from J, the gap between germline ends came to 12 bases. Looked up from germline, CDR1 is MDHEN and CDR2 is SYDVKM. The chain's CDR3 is CASSLGAGPYGYTF. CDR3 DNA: TGTGCCAGCAGTTTAGGAGCAGGGCCTTATGGCTACACCTTC.

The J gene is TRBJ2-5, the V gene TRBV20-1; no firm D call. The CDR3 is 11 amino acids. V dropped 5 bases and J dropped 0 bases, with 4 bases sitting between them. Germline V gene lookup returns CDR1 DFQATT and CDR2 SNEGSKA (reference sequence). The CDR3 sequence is CSAPDQETQYF. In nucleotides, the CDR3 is TGCAGTGCTCCCGACCAAGAGACCCAGTACTTC.

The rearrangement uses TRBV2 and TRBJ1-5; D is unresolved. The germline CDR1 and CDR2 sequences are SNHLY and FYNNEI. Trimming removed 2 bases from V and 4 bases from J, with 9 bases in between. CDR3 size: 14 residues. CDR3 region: CASSELSGNQPQHF. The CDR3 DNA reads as TGTGCCAGCAGTGAATTGAGCGGGAATCAGCCCCAGCATTTT.

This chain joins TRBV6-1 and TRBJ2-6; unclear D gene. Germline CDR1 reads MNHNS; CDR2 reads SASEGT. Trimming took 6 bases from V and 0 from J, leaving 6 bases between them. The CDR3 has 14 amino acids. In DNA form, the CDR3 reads TGTGCCAGCAGACAGAGCTCTGGGGCCAACGTCCTGACTTTC. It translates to CASRQSSGANVLTF.

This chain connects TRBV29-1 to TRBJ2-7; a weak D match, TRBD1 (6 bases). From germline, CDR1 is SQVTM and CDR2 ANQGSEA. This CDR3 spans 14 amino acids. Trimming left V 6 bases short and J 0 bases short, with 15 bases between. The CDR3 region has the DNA TGCAGCGTGCTACGGACAGCCCCCTCCTACGAGCAGTACTTC. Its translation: CSVLRTAPSYEQYF.

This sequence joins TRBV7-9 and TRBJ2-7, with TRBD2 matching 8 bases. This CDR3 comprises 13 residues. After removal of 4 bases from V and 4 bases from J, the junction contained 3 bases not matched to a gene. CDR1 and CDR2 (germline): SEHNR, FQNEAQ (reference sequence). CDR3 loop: CASSSRGGYEQYF. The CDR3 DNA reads TGTGCCAGCAGCTCCCGGGGGGGGTACGAGCAGTACTTC.

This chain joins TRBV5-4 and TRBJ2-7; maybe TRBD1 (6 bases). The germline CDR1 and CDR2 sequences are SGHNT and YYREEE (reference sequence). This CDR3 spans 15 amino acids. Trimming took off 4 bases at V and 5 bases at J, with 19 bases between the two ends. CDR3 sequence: CASSLGASPRDEQYF. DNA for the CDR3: TGTGCCAGCAGCCTGGGGGCTAGCCCAAGAGACGAGCAGTACTTC.

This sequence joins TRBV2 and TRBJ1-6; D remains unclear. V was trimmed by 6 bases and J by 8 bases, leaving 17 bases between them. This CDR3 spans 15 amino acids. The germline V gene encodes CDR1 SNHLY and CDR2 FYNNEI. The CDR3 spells CASSADGRRYSPLHF. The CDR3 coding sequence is TGTGCCAGCAGCGCGGACGGAAGGAGGTATTCACCCCTCCACTTT. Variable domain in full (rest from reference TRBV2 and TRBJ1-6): EPEVTQTPSHQVTQMGQEVILRCVPISNHLYFYWYRQILGQKVEFLVSFYNNEISEKSEIFDDQFSVERPDGSNFTLKIRSTKLEDSAMYFCASSADGRRYSPLHFGNGTRLTVT.

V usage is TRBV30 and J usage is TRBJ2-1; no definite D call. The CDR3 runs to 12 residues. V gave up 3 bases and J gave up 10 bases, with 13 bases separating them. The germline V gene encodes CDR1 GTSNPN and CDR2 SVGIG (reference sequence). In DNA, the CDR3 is TGTGCCTGGAGCGGGTTTGTTAACGAGCAGTTCTTC. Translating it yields CAWSGFVNEQFF.

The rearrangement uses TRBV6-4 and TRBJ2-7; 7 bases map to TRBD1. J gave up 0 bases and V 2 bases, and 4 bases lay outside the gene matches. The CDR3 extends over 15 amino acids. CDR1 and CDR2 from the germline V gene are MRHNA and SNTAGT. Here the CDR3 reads CASSDGDRRSYEQYF. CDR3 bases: TGTGCCAGCAGTGACGGGGACAGACGCTCCTACGAGCAGTACTTC.

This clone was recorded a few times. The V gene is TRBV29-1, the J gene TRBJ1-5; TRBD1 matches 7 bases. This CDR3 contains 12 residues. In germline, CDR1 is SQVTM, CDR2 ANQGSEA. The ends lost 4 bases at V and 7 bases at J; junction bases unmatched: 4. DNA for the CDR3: TGCAGCGTTGGGACAGGAAACCAGCCCCAGCATTTT. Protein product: CSVGTGNQPQHF.

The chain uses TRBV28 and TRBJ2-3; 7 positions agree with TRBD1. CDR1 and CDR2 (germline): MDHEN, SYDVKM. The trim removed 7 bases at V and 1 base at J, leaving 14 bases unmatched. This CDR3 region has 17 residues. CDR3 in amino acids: CASTAHGTAYRTDTQYF. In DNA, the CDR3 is TGTGCCAGCACCGCTCATGGGACAGCCTATCGCACAGATACGCAGTATTTT.

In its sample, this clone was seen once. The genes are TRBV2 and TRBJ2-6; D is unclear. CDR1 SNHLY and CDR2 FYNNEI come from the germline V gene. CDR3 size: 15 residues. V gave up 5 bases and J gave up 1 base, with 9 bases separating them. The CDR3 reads CASSPQISGANVLTF. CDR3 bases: TGTGCCAGCAGTCCACAGATTTCTGGGGCCAACGTCCTGACTTTC. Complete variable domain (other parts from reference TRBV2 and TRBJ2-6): EPEVTQTPSHQVTQMGQEVILRCVPISNHLYFYWYRQILGQKVEFLVSFYNNEISEKSEIFDDQFSVERPDGSNFTLKIRSTKLEDSAMYFCASSPQISGANVLTFGAGSRLTVL.

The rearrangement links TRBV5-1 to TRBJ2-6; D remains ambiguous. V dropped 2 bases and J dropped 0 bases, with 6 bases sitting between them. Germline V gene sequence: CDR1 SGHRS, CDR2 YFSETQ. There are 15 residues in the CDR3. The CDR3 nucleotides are TGCGCCAGCAGCTTTTCGAGCTCTGGGGCCAACGTCCTGACTTTC. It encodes CASSFSSSGANVLTF.

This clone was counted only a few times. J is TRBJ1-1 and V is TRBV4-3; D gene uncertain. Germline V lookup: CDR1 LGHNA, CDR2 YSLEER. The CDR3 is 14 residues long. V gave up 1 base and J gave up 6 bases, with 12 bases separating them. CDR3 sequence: CASSQVFRRAEAFF. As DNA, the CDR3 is TGCGCCAGCAGCCAAGTTTTTCGGAGGGCTGAAGCTTTCTTT.

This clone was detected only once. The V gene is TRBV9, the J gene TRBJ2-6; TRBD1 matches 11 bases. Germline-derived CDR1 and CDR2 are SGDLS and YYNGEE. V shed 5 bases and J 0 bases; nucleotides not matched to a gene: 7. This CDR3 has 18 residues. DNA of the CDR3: TGTGCCAGCAGTTTAGGACAGGGGGCTGGCTCTGGGGCCAACGTCCTGACTTTC. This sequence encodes CASSLGQGAGSGANVLTF.

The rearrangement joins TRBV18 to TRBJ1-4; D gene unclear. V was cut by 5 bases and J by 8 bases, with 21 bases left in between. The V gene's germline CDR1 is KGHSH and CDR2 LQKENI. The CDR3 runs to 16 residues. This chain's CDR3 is CASSSYTSHRGEKLFF. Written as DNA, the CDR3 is TGTGCCAGCTCATCCTACACGAGCCACCGCGGGGAAAAACTGTTTTTT.

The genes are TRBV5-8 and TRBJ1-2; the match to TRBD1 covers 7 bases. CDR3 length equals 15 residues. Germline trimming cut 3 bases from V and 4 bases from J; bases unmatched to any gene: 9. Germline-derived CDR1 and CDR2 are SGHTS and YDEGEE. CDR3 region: CASSSRQGPVYGYTF. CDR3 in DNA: TGTGCCAGCAGCTCCAGACAGGGACCCGTCTATGGCTACACCTTC.

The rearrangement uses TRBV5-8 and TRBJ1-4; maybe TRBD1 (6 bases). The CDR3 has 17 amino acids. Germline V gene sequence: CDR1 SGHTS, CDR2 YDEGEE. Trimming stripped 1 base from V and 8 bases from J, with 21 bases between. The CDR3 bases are TGTGCCAGCAGCTTGTCCTTGCGGGGGCCGTGGGGAGAAAAACTGTTTTTT. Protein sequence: CASSLSLRGPWGEKLFF.

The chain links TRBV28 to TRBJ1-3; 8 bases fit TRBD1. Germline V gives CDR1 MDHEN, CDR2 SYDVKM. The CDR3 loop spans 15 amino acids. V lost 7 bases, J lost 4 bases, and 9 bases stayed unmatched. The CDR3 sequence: CASISRTGIGNTIYF. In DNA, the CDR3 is TGTGCCAGCATTTCCCGGACAGGGATAGGAAACACCATATATTTT.